A selection of T cell receptor beta chains follows, all from one sample in a study of cytomegalovirus exposure and HLA in healthy donors. Profiled with immunoSEQ multiplex PCR; TCRdb holds only in-frame clones, not every one. The repertoire consists of under 200,000 clones, with approximately 80% occurring once and the leading ten covering approximately 2.3%. The sequenced material came from PBMCs. The receptor source for this set is a man aged 50 to 59 in good health and CMV-seropositive. Each CDR3 is given with its conserved first and last residue. Fields, in order: CDR3 protein, CDR3 DNA, V gene, clone size, J gene, D gene. The D gene is left open where the match is weak. Expanded clones are given a class, and other clones once, few, many or no size at all.

CDR3: CASSLTAGPSNQPQHF
DNA: TGTGCCAGCAGTTTAACGGCGGGACCTAGCAATCAGCCCCAGCATTTT
V: TRBV28
size: -
J: TRBJ1-5
D: -

CDR3: CSVATSGEETQYF
DNA: TGCAGCGTTGCTACTAGCGGTGAAGAGACCCAGTACTTC
V: TRBV29-1
size: -
J: TRBJ2-5
D: TRBD2

CDR3: CASSLDRGLAGYTF
DNA: TGTGCCAGCAGCTTGGACAGGGGATTGGCTGGCTACACCTTC
V: TRBV5-6
size: -
J: TRBJ1-2
D: TRBD1

CDR3: CASSLRQGVAYEQYF
DNA: TGCGCCAGCAGCCTCCGACAGGGGGTTGCCTACGAGCAGTACTTC
V: TRBV4-3
size: -
J: TRBJ2-7
D: TRBD1

CDR3: CAISKDSGRVYGYTF
DNA: TGTGCCATCAGCAAGGACAGTGGCAGGGTGTATGGCTACACCTTC
V: TRBV10-3
size: once
J: TRBJ1-2
D: -

CDR3: CATSRLTGARNQPQHF
DNA: TGTGCCACCAGCAGACTTACAGGGGCCCGTAATCAGCCCCAGCATTTT
V: TRBV15
size: -
J: TRBJ1-5
D: TRBD1

CDR3: CASGLVEGPTGELFF
DNA: TGCGCTAGCGGCTTGGTGGAGGGACCCACCGGGGAGCTGTTTTTT
V: TRBV5-1
size: -
J: TRBJ2-2
D: -

CDR3: CASSPERGRSPRETQYF
DNA: TGTGCCAGCAGCCCGGAGAGAGGGCGCAGCCCTCGGGAGACCCAGTACTTC
V: TRBV14
size: -
J: TRBJ2-5
D: -

CDR3: CASSPGASGELFF
DNA: TGTGCCAGCAGCCCGGGAGCGTCCGGGGAGCTGTTTTTT
V: TRBV6-5
size: -
J: TRBJ2-2
D: -

CDR3: CASSQQWDTPSSYNEQFF
DNA: TGCGCCAGCAGCCAACAATGGGACACCCCGAGCTCCTACAATGAGCAGTTCTTC
V: TRBV4-3
size: -
J: TRBJ2-1
D: -

CDR3: CASKLGTGELFF
DNA: TGTGCCAGTAAACTTGGTACCGGGGAGCTGTTTTTT
V: TRBV19
size: -
J: TRBJ2-2
D: -

CDR3: CASSQEHSFGGGAYEQYF
DNA: TGCGCCAGCAGCCAAGAACATTCGTTCGGCGGGGGGGCCTACGAGCAGTACTTC
V: TRBV4-1
size: -
J: TRBJ2-7
D: TRBD2

CDR3: CASSLHGAQPQHF
DNA: TGTGCCAGCAGCTTACATGGGGCTCAGCCCCAGCATTTT
V: TRBV7-2
size: -
J: TRBJ1-5
D: -

CDR3: CASSRDRGLYNEQFF
DNA: TGTGCCAGCAGCAGGGACAGGGGGCTTTACAATGAGCAGTTCTTC
V: TRBV6-4
size: once
J: TRBJ2-1
D: TRBD1

CDR3: CASRIGAGRSSYNEQFF
DNA: TGTGCCAGCAGGATAGGGGCAGGGCGAAGCTCCTACAATGAGCAGTTCTTC
V: TRBV28
size: -
J: TRBJ2-1
D: -

CDR3: CASTAGAARSDTQYF
DNA: TGTGCCAGTACAGCGGGCGCCGCACGCTCAGATACGCAGTATTTT
V: TRBV19
size: -
J: TRBJ2-3
D: -

CDR3: CASSSLGQGIIGYTF
DNA: TGTGCCAGCAGTTCCCTCGGACAGGGGATAATTGGCTACACCTTC
V: TRBV6-5
size: -
J: TRBJ1-2
D: TRBD1

CDR3: CASSKDRGRLEQYF
DNA: TGTGCCAGCAGCAAAGACAGGGGGCGCCTCGAGCAGTACTTC
V: TRBV5-4
size: -
J: TRBJ2-7
D: TRBD1

CDR3: CASSQTDGTIFSTEAFF
DNA: TGTGCCAGCAGTCAAACAGACGGGACAATTTTTAGCACTGAAGCTTTCTTT
V: TRBV27
size: -
J: TRBJ1-1
D: -

CDR3: CASSLATPGDRYF
DNA: TGTGCCAGCAGCTTAGCTACTCCGGGGGATAGGTACTTC
V: TRBV7-2
size: -
J: TRBJ2-5
D: -

CDR3: CASSQATGASGSEQFF
DNA: TGTGCCAGCAGCCAAGCGACAGGGGCAAGTGGGAGTGAGCAGTTCTTC
V: TRBV11-3
size: -
J: TRBJ2-1
D: TRBD1

CDR3: CASSFTGYSNQPQHF
DNA: TGTGCCAGCAGTTTTACAGGTTATAGCAATCAGCCCCAGCATTTT
V: TRBV27
size: -
J: TRBJ1-5
D: -

CDR3: CASRRGDRTTEAFF
DNA: TGTGCCAGTAGGAGAGGGGACAGGACCACTGAAGCTTTCTTT
V: TRBV19
size: -
J: TRBJ1-1
D: TRBD1

CDR3: CASSDYREAFF
DNA: TGTGCCAGCAGTGATTACAGGGAAGCTTTCTTT
V: TRBV2
size: -
J: TRBJ1-1
D: -

CDR3: CATTSGSAANVLTF
DNA: TGTGCCACCACATCAGGGTCTGCGGCCAACGTCCTGACTTTC
V: TRBV15
size: few
J: TRBJ2-6
D: -

CDR3: CASSRDSAYEQYF
DNA: TGTGCCAGCAGCAGGGACAGCGCCTACGAGCAGTACTTC
V: TRBV7-9
size: -
J: TRBJ2-7
D: TRBD1

CDR3: CASRGTASPRDTQYF
DNA: TGCGCCAGCAGGGGGACAGCTAGTCCGAGAGATACGCAGTATTTT
V: TRBV10-2
size: once
J: TRBJ2-3
D: TRBD1